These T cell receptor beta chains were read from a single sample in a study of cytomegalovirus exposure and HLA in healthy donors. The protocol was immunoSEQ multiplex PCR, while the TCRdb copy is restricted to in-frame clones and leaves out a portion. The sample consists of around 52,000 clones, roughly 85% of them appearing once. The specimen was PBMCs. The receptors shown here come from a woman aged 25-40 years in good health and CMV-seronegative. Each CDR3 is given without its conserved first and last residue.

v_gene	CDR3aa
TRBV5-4	ASSLVSGGEQF
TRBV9	ASSGGQAHQPQH
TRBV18	ASSPQALRRDGYT
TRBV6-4	ASSDLGQGETEAF
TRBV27	ASSLGRQAGRINEQF
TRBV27	ASSPTPSGETQY
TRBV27	ASSLKAGGVIGSYEQY
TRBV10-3	AIGPPASGSYEQY
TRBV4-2	ASSYTPGQGEKLF
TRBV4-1	ASSQEDRGYDEQF
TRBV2	ASRGQGLKREKLF
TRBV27	ASSMGQNTGELF
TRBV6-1	ASSEGLISGGGYT
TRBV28	ASNRQGYYEQY
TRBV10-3	AISESPRGGADTQY
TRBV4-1	ASSAGLANQPQH
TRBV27	ASSLRLAMDNEQF
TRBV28	ASSLFGSAIQETQY